The sequence of this T cell receptor (beta chain) was determined in a study of T cells in Graves' hyperthyroidism and ophthalmopathy. Study as a whole: Peripheral blood draws took place at initial diagnosis, ahead of any treatment.

The germline gives CDR1 LNHDA, CDR2 SQIVND (reference sequence). The CDR3 contains 14 residues. V lost 6 bases to trimming and J lost 4 bases, with 13 bases between them. The TCR beta CDR3 regions underwent amplification using RNA transcripts as the source. Initially, a first-round RT-PCR of the TCR CDR3 employed the HTBI primer set. One entry per CDR3 protein, called by TCRdb with MiXCR from the multiplex PCR reads. This table holds 300,000 to 400,000 distinct CDR3 sequences, over 11% found once. Clinical symptoms, serum thyroxine, TRAb, thyroid ultrasound and orbital computed tomography informed diagnoses. This clonotype came up once. Its antigen is currently unknown. Findings and limits, study-wide: Ophthalmopathy stood apart from stable hyperthyroidism in a 13 V-J model.

The TCR originated in a woman in her sixties or seventies with Graves' hyperthyroidism. Sequenced input: blood. The rearrangement uses TRBV19 and TRBJ1-5; a possible D gene is TRBD1 (6 bases). In DNA form, the CDR3 reads TGTGCCAGTAGAACCGGGACATCTAATCAGCCCCAGCATTTT. Its protein is CASRTGTSNQPQHF.